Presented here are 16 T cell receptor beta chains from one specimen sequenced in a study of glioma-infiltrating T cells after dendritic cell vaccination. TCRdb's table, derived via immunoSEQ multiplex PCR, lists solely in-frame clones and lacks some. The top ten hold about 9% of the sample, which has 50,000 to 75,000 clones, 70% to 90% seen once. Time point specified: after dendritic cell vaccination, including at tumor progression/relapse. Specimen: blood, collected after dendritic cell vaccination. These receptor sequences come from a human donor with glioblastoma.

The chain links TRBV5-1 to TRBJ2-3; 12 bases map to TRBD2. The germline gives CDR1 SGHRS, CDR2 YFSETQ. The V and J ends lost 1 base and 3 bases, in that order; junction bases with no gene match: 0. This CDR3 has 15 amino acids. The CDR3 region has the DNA TGCGCCAGCAGCTTGCTAGCGGGGGGGACAGATACGCAGTATTTT. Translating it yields CASSLLAGGTDTQYF.

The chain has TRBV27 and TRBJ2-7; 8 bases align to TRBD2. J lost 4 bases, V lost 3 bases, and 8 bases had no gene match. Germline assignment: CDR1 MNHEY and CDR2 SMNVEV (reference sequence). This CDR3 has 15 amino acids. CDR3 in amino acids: CASSFGRGFRYEQYF. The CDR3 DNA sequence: TGTGCCAGCAGTTTCGGGAGGGGTTTTCGATACGAGCAGTACTTC.

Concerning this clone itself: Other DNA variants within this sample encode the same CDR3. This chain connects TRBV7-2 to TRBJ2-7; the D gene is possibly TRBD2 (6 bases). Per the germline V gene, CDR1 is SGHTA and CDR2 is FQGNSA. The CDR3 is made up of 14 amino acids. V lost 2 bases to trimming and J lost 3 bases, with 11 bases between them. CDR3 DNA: TGTGCCAGCAGCTTAAGTCGCGGGAACTACGAGCAGTACTTC. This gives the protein CASSLSRGNYEQYF.

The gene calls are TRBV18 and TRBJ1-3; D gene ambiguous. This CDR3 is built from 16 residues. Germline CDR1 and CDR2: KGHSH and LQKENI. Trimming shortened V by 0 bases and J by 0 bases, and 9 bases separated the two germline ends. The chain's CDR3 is CASSPPEGTSGNTIYF. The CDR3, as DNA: TGTGCCAGCTCACCACCGGAGGGCACCTCTGGAAACACCATATATTTT.

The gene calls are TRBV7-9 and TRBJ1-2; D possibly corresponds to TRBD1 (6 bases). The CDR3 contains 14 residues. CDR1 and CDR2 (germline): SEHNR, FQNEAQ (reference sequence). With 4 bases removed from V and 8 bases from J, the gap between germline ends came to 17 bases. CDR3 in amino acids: CASSYIGGQVGYTF. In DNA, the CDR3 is TGTGCCAGCAGCTACATCGGGGGGCAAGTCGGCTACACCTTC.

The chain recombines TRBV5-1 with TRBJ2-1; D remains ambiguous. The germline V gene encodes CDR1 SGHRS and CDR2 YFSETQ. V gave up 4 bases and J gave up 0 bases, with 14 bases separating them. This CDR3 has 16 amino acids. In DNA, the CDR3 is TGCGCCAGCAGCCTTTCGACTTCCAGCTCCTACAATGAGCAGTTCTTC. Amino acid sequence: CASSLSTSSSYNEQFF.

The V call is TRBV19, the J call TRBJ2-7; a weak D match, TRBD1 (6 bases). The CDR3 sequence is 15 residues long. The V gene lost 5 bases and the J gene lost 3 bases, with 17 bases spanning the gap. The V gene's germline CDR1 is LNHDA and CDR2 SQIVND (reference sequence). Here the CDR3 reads CASSPSEGGYYEQYF. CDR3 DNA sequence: TGTGCCAGTAGTCCCTCCGAAGGGGGATACTACGAGCAGTACTTC.

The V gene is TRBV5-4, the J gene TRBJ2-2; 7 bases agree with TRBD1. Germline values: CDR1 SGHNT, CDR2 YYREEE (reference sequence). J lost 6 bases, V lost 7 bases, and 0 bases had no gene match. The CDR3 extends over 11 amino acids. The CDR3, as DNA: TGTGCCAGCCAGGGGGCCGGGGAGCTGTTTTTT. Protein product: CASQGAGELFF. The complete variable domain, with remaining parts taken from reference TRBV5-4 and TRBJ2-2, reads ETGVTQSPTHLIKTRGQQVTLRCSSQSGHNTVSWYQQALGQGPQFIFQYYREEENGRGNFPPRFSGLQFPNYSSELNVNALELDDSALYLCASQGAGELFFGEGSRLTVL.

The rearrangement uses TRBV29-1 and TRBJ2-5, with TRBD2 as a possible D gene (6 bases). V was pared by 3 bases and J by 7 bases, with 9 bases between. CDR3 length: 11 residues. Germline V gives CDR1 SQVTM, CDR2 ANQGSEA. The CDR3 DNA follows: TGCAGCGTTGAGCAGGGAGGGACCCAGTACTTC. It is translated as CSVEQGGTQYF.

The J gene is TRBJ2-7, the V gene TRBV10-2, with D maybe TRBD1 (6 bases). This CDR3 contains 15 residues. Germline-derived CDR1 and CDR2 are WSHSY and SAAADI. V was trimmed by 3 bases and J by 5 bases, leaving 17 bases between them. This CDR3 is CASSDTQGFRHEQYF. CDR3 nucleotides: TGCGCCAGCAGTGACACGCAGGGGTTCCGACACGAGCAGTACTTC.

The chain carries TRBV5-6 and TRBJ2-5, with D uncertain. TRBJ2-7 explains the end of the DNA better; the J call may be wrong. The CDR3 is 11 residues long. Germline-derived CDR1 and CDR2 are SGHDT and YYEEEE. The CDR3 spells CASSLGYEQYF. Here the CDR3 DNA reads TGTGCCAGCAGCTTGGGCTACGAGCAGTACTTC.

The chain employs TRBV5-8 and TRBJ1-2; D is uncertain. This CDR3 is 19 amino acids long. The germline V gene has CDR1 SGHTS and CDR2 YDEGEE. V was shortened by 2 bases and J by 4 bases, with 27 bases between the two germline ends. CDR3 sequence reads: CASSFFLGSSQSARYGYTF. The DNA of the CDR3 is TGTGCCAGCAGCTTTTTTCTAGGGAGCTCACAGTCGGCCCGCTATGGCTACACCTTC.

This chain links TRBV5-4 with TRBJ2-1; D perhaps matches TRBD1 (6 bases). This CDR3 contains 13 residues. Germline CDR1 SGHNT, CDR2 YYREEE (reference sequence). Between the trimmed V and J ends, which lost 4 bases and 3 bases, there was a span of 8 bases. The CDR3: CASSRDNYNEQFF. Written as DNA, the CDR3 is TGTGCCAGCAGCCGGGACAACTACAATGAGCAGTTCTTC. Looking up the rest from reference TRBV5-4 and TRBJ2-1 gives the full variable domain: ETGVTQSPTHLIKTRGQQVTLRCSSQSGHNTVSWYQQALGQGPQFIFQYYREEENGRGNFPPRFSGLQFPNYSSELNVNALELDDSALYLCASSRDNYNEQFFGPGTRLTVL.

This chain's CDR3 is CASSHRGRVYEQYF. CDR3 in DNA: TGTGCCAGCAGCCACAGGGGGCGCGTCTACGAGCAGTACTTC. The gene calls are TRBV6-5 and TRBJ2-7, with 9 bases fitting TRBD1. This CDR3 comprises 14 residues. After removal of 6 bases from V and 3 bases from J, the junction contained 6 bases not matched to a gene. Germline CDR1 reads MNHEY; CDR2 reads SVGAGI.

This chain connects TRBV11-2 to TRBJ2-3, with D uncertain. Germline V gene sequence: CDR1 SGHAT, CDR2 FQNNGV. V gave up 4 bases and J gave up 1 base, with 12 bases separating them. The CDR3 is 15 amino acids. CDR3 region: CASSSRSSGTDTQYF. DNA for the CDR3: TGTGCCAGCAGCTCCAGATCCTCAGGCACAGATACGCAGTATTTT.

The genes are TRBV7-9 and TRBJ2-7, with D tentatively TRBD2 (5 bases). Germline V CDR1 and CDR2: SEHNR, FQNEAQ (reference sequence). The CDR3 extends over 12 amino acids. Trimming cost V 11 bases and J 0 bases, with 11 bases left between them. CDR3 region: CAGSRSSYEQYF. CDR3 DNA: TGTGCCGGGAGCCGGAGCTCCTACGAGCAGTACTTC.